This is a list of T cell receptor beta chains from one sample in a study of technical replicates of blood from several donors. The method was immunoSEQ multiplex PCR; TCRdb's version includes in-frame clones alone and lacks a portion of them. Found here are 60,000 to 75,000 clones, more than 75% of them singletons; the top ten hold 4% to 6.5%. The material sequenced was PBMCs. The origin of the receptors is a human donor in good health. Some clones in this sample may be carry-over from other donors' samples. The CDR3 runs from the conserved cysteine through the conserved F or W. A D gene is named only where the DNA matches it firmly. Expanded clones are given a class, and other clones once, few, many or no size at all.

J,size,length,D,V,CDR3,DNA
TRBJ2-3,once,15,TRBD2,TRBV9,CASSVKSGGTDTQYF,TGTGCCAGCAGCGTAAAAAGCGGGGGTACAGATACGCAGTATTTT
TRBJ2-1,NA,16,TRBD1,TRBV7-9,CASSLVPTGDYNEQFF,TGTGCCAGCAGCTTAGTACCTACAGGGGACTACAATGAGCAGTTCTTC
TRBJ1-1,NA,15,TRBD1,TRBV10-3,CAISLKTGEDTEAFF,TGTGCCATCAGTCTGAAGACAGGGGAGGACACTGAAGCTTTCTTT
TRBJ2-7,NA,14,TRBD2,TRBV7-2,CASRVGLASLEQYF,TGTGCCAGCAGGGTGGGACTAGCTTCCCTCGAGCAGTACTTC
TRBJ2-1,few,13,TRBD1,TRBV19,CASRATGGREQFF,TGTGCCAGTAGGGCGACAGGGGGCAGGGAGCAGTTCTTC
TRBJ1-2,NA,16,NA,TRBV5-1,CASSLGQLKPIYGYTF,TGCGCCAGCAGCTTGGGACAGCTAAAGCCCATCTATGGCTACACCTTC
TRBJ2-2,NA,16,TRBD2,TRBV7-2,CASSLSAGGLGRELFF,TGTGCCAGCAGCTTATCAGCGGGGGGACTTGGGCGGGAGCTGTTTTTT
TRBJ2-1,NA,19,TRBD2,TRBV7-9,CASSGWTSGGAVSYNEQFF,TGTGCCAGCAGCGGATGGACTAGCGGGGGGGCCGTGTCCTACAATGAGCAGTTCTTC
TRBJ2-1,NA,12,NA,TRBV7-2,CASSFRGNEQFF,TGTGCCAGCAGCTTCAGAGGGAATGAGCAGTTCTTC
TRBJ1-1,NA,14,TRBD1,TRBV2,CASSRQGSLTEAFF,TGTGCCAGCAGCCGACAGGGGTCGCTCACTGAAGCTTTCTTT
TRBJ2-7,NA,14,NA,TRBV9,CASSPRQVSYEQYF,TGTGCCAGCAGCCCCAGACAGGTATCCTACGAGCAGTACTTC
TRBJ2-3,NA,15,NA,TRBV4-2,CASSSPGSVTDTQYF,TGTGCCAGCAGCTCACCGGGTTCTGTCACAGATACGCAGTATTTT
TRBJ2-7,NA,14,NA,TRBV5-1,CASSLRSETHEQYF,TGCGCCAGCAGCCTGCGGTCCGAGACCCACGAGCAGTACTTC
TRBJ1-1,once,11,NA,TRBV6-5,CASSPTIQAFF,TGTGCCAGCAGTCCGACAATCCAAGCTTTCTTT
TRBJ2-5,NA,15,NA,TRBV5-1,CASSLGGGPVETQYF,TGCGCCAGCAGCTTGGGCGGGGGCCCCGTGGAGACCCAGTACTTC
TRBJ1-5,NA,13,NA,TRBV19,CASSMGGLQPQHF,TGTGCCAGTAGTATGGGGGGTCTTCAGCCCCAGCATTTT
TRBJ1-2,NA,13,NA,TRBV5-1,CASSSDSPLGYTF,TGCGCCAGCAGCTCCGACAGCCCGTTGGGCTACACCTTC
TRBJ2-7,NA,16,NA,TRBV15,CATSRDRPGMFNEQYF,TGTGCCACCAGCAGAGATCGGCCGGGTATGTTCAACGAGCAGTACTTC
TRBJ2-1,NA,15,TRBD2,TRBV9,CASSVLAGVSNEQFF,TGTGCCAGCAGCGTGCTAGCGGGAGTCAGTAATGAGCAGTTCTTC
TRBJ2-3,NA,15,NA,TRBV2,CASSDGGWGTDTQYF,TGTGCCAGCAGTGACGGCGGGTGGGGCACAGATACGCAGTATTTT
TRBJ2-1,NA,14,TRBD1,TRBV7-2,CASSNGQGRGEQFF,TGTGCCAGCAGCAACGGACAGGGGCGCGGTGAGCAGTTCTTC
TRBJ2-1,NA,17,TRBD2,TRBV4-2,CASSQSWGGGAYNEQFF,TGTGCCAGCAGCCAATCGTGGGGCGGGGGGGCTTACAATGAGCAGTTCTTC
TRBJ1-1,few,13,NA,TRBV25-1,CASSNSRNTEAFF,TGTGCCAGCAGCAACTCCCGGAACACTGAAGCTTTCTTT
TRBJ1-6,NA,12,NA,TRBV6-5,CASSYSGSPLHF,TGTGCCAGCAGTTACTCCGGTTCACCCCTCCACTTT
TRBJ1-2,once,12,TRBD1,TRBV6-5,CASSDRADGYTF,TGTGCCAGCAGTGACAGGGCGGATGGCTACACCTTC
TRBJ2-1,NA,15,NA,TRBV30,CAWSVRGPSYNEQFF,TGTGCCTGGAGTGTACGTGGGCCCTCCTACAATGAGCAGTTCTTC
TRBJ2-1,NA,16,TRBD1,TRBV19,CASSVGTGGPYNEQFF,TGTGCCAGTAGTGTCGGGACAGGGGGCCCCTACAATGAGCAGTTCTTC
TRBJ2-3,NA,12,NA,TRBV7-2,CASSSLGGTQYF,TGTGCCAGCAGCTCCTTGGGGGGTACGCAGTATTTT
TRBJ2-1,NA,15,TRBD1,TRBV7-9,CASSNDRGTYNEQFF,TGTGCCAGCAGCAACGACAGGGGAACCTACAATGAGCAGTTCTTC
TRBJ2-7,NA,12,NA,TRBV6-5,CASSYRGAEQYF,TGTGCCAGCAGTTACCGCGGGGCCGAGCAGTACTTC
TRBJ2-7,NA,20,TRBD1,TRBV27,CASSLNYWDRGPLGTWEQYF,TGTGCCAGCAGTTTAAATTATTGGGACAGGGGGCCCCTAGGGACTTGGGAGCAGTACTTC
TRBJ1-2,once,13,NA,TRBV5-6,CASSFSQLRGWAF,TGTGCCAGCAGCTTTTCACAGCTGCGGGGGTGGGCCTTC